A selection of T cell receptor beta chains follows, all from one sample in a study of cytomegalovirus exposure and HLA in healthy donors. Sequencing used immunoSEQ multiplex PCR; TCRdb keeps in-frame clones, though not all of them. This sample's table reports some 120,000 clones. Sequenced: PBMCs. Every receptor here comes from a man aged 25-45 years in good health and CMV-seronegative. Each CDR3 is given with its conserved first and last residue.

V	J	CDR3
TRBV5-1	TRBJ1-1	CASSWGTGVNTEAFF
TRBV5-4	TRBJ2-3	CASSLVSDTQYF
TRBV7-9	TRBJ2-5	CASSLDTGAGETQYF
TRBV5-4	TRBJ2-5	CASSSTSGRAETQYF
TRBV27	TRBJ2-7	CASSFRALAGAGKIHEQYF
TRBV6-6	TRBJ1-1	CASSWTTGATEAFF
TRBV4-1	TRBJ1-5	CASSRIPGPASNQPQHF
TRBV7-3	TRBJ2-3	CASGLASDTQYF
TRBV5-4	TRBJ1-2	CASSWGDRERGYTF
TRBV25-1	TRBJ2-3	CASSGNREISLADTQYF
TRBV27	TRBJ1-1	CASRGTGDTEAFF
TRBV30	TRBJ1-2	CAWSVGDRANYGYTF
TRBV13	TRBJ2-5	CASSPQGGETQYF
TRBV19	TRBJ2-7	CASVPGAGSYEQYF
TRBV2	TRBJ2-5	CASDFPSNEETRYF
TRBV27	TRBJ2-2	CASRTGQSNTGELFF
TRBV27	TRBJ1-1	CASSSRVMNTEAFF
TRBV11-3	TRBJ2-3	CASSLESTSGQNTQYF
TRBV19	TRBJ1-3	CASSIRGTEGTIYF
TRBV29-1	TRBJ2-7	CSVPRGDSNHEQYF
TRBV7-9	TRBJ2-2	CASSSPRGGDTGELFF
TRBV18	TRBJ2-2	CASSPPSSMNTGELFF
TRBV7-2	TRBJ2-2	CASSSRQGMNTGELFF
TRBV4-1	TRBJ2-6	CASSQAPSGTGEGSGANVLTF
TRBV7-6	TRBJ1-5	CASSLGGEVYQPQHF
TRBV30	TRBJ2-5	CAWSVSFFRGGQETQYF
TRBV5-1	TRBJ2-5	CASSLGLQETQYF
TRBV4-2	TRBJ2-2	CASTTSGRSTGELFF
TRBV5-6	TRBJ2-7	CASSSGFNYEQYF
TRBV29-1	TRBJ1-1	CSGRDRDAEAFF
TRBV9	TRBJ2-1	CASSGTQGLAGGVVPYNEQFF
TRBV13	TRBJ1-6	CASSEGERNSPLHF
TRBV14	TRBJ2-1	CASSQDRLYNEQFF
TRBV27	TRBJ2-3	CASSLFGRGTLTDTQYF
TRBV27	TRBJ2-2	CASSTGQASKGAGELFF
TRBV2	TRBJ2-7	CASKGSTGTEQYF
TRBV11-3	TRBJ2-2	CASSRTQEELFF
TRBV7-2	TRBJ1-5	CASSLYRGSGQPQHF
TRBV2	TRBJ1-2	CASSAPPTNYGYTF
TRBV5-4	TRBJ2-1	CASSLYSGSGTDEQFF
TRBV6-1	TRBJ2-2	CATGTRSMRELFF
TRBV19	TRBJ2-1	CASSPIAGDRNEQFF
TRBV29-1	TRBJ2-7	CSVPGQGTYEQYF
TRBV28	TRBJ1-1	CASSSSGTEAFF
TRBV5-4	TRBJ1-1	CASRTTGTTEAFF
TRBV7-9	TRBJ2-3	CASSLPWGPSTDTQYF
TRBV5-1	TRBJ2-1	CASTPGLTSYNEQFF
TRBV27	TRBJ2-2	CASSSQGADTGELFF
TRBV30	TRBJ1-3	CAWSAGLITGNTIYF
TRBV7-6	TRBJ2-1	CATSILAGEQFF
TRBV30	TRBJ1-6	CAWSAGNSPLHF
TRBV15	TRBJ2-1	CATSRMRRDEQFF